These 17 T cell receptor beta chains originate from one sample sequenced in a study of T cells in Graves' hyperthyroidism and ophthalmopathy. The investigators amplified TCR beta CDR3 regions from RNA transcripts. The HTBI primer set was used in a first-round RT-PCR of the TCR CDR3. TCRdb re-called the multiplex PCR reads through MiXCR, storing one row per CDR3 protein. The table shows just over 550,000 distinct CDR3 sequences, with under 60% occurring only once. The sample consisted of peripheral blood or thyroid tissue (not recorded which). These receptors all stem from a woman aged 18-30 years with Graves' hyperthyroidism.

This clonotype was seen only once. The V gene is TRBV20-1, the J gene TRBJ1-3, with TRBD1 identical over 8 bases. The CDR3 runs to 14 residues. The junction had 12 bases not matched to a gene; V was cut back by 6 bases and J by 8 bases. Looked up from germline, CDR1 is DFQATT and CDR2 is SNEGSKA (reference sequence). Here the CDR3 reads CSAIRDRMEYTIYF. The CDR3 DNA is TGCAGTGCCATCCGGGACAGGATGGAATACACCATATATTTT.

With regard to this clonotype: Germline and junction disagree at one end, which may indicate a read error. The CDR3 DNA follows: TGTGCCAGCAGCGTAGCCGTGACTAGCGGGACCGACGAGCAGTGCTTC. Its protein product is CASSVAVTSGTDEQCF. The chain carries TRBV9 and TRBJ2-7; TRBD2 matches 11 bases. This CDR3 spans 16 amino acids. Germline CDR1 and CDR2: SGDLS and YYNGEE.

CDR3 nucleotide sequence: TGTGCCAGCAGCTTGGGGGTCCCGGCGGGAGATGGCTACACCTTC. Translated: CASSLGVPAGDGYTF. V usage is TRBV2 and J usage is TRBJ1-2; D is perhaps TRBD1 (5 bases). Germline-derived CDR1 and CDR2 are SNHLY and FYNNEI. V was cut by 6 bases and J by 6 bases, with 20 bases left in between. The CDR3 is made up of 15 amino acids. The full variable domain, rest sourced from reference TRBV2 and TRBJ1-2, is EPEVTQTPSHQVTQMGQEVILRCVPISNHLYFYWYRQILGQKVEFLVSFYNNEISEKSEIFDDQFSVERPDGSNFTLKIRSTKLEDSAMYFCASSLGVPAGDGYTFGSGTRLTVV.

This chain connects TRBV25-1 to TRBJ1-2; D possibly corresponds to TRBD1 (5 bases). Trimming took off 1 base at V and 7 bases at J, with 16 bases between the two ends. Germline V CDR1 and CDR2: MGHDK, SYGVNS. CDR3 length: 15 residues. The CDR3 sequence is CASSEFSGGVGGYTF. In DNA form, the CDR3 reads TGTGCCAGCAGTGAATTTTCGGGAGGGGTTGGTGGCTACACCTTC.

Points on this clonotype: The CDR3 carries no conserved terminal phenylalanine or tryptophan, so it likely arises from a read error. The DNA is left out, because the CDR3 cannot be placed on it with certainty; the CDR3 is given as TCRdb lists it. The CDR3 spells CASGTGPL. The genes are TRBV19 and TRBJ2-7; the DNA was not used to check the table's D call, TRBD1. Germline values: CDR1 LNHDA, CDR2 SQIVND (reference sequence). The length of the CDR3 is 8 amino acids, counting both ends.

This clonotype showed up just a few times. This chain uses TRBV9 with TRBJ1-1, with D maybe TRBD1 (5 bases). Germline assignment: CDR1 SGDLS and CDR2 YYNGEE. The CDR3 has 16 residues. Trimming removed 0 bases at V and 1 base at J, with 13 bases between. CDR3 protein: CASSVGLWGKNTEAFF. In DNA form, the CDR3 reads TGTGCCAGCAGCGTAGGGTTGTGGGGCAAGAACACTGAAGCTTTCTTT.

The chain couples TRBV2 to TRBJ1-5; D perhaps matches TRBD1 (5 bases). Germline loops: CDR1 SNHLY, CDR2 FYNNEI. This CDR3 has 18 residues. The V end lost 6 bases, the J end lost 0 bases, and 21 bases lay between the germline ends. The CDR3 loop is CASSQAKLGLDSNQPQHF. The DNA for the CDR3 is TGTGCCAGCAGCCAAGCCAAATTGGGACTGGATAGCAATCAGCCCCAGCATTTT. Full variable domain (rest looked up from reference TRBV2 and TRBJ1-5): EPEVTQTPSHQVTQMGQEVILRCVPISNHLYFYWYRQILGQKVEFLVSFYNNEISEKSEIFDDQFSVERPDGSNFTLKIRSTKLEDSAMYFCASSQAKLGLDSNQPQHFGDGTRLSIL.

The J gene is TRBJ2-2, the V gene TRBV2; no clear D gene. The CDR3 consists of 15 residues. Germline V gene sequence: CDR1 SNHLY, CDR2 FYNNEI. The germline V and J ends were trimmed by 8 bases and 5 bases, with 18 bases remaining between them. CDR3 loop: CASREASGITGELFF. The CDR3 DNA follows: TGTGCCAGCCGCGAGGCGTCCGGTATAACCGGGGAGCTGTTTTTT. Full variable domain (remainder filled in from reference TRBV2 and TRBJ2-2): EPEVTQTPSHQVTQMGQEVILRCVPISNHLYFYWYRQILGQKVEFLVSFYNNEISEKSEIFDDQFSVERPDGSNFTLKIRSTKLEDSAMYFCASREASGITGELFFGEGSRLTVL.

This chain uses TRBV7-3 with TRBJ1-2; 12 bases map to TRBD1. Germline values: CDR1 SGHTA, CDR2 FQGTGA. The CDR3 is made up of 16 amino acids. The J segment lost 3 bases and the V segment lost 2 bases, leaving 4 bases of the junction unmatched. DNA of the CDR3: TGTGCCAGCAGCTTAGGGGGACAGGGGGCGGACTATGGCTACACCTTC. Its translation: CASSLGGQGADYGYTF.

CDR3 DNA sequence: TGCAGCGTGGAGGTACACAGGGAAGATAACGAGCAGTACTTC. It is translated as CSVEVHREDNEQYF. J is TRBJ2-7 and V is TRBV29-1; possible D gene TRBD1, 6 bases. The ends were cut back, 6 bases at V and 5 bases at J, with 20 bases in the middle. The germline V gene has CDR1 SQVTM and CDR2 ANQGSEA. There are 14 residues in the CDR3.

This clonotype has more than one count but fewer than ten. J is TRBJ1-2 and V is TRBV29-1; 7 nucleotides line up with TRBD1. CDR1 and CDR2 (germline): SQVTM, ANQGSEA. V lost 5 bases and J lost 2; bases outside the gene matches: 8. The CDR3 is made up of 14 amino acids. CDR3 nucleotides: TGCAGCGTTTATACGGACAGGCAGAACTATGGCTACACCTTC. Its translation is CSVYTDRQNYGYTF.

This clonotype was counted only a few times. This chain joins TRBV25-1 and TRBJ1-2; no firm D call. The V gene's germline CDR1 is MGHDK and CDR2 SYGVNS. Between the trimmed V and J ends, which lost 5 bases and 1 base, there was a span of 11 bases. This CDR3 has 14 amino acids. CDR3 in DNA: TGTGCCAGCAGTTTGATGGACCTTAACTATGGCTACACCTTC. This sequence encodes CASSLMDLNYGYTF.

This clonotype was seen a few times. This chain uses TRBV6-2 or TRBV6-3 with TRBJ1-2, with a tentative D call TRBD1 (5 bases). This CDR3 contains 14 residues. The germline gives CDR1 MNHEY, CDR2 SVGEGT. The V end was cut by 0 bases, the J end by 2 bases, with 7 bases between. The CDR3 reads CASSYSDSNYGYTF. The CDR3 DNA sequence: TGTGCCAGCAGTTACTCCGACAGCAACTATGGCTACACCTTC.

CDR3 protein: CSARDRPSGRAYEQYF. The DNA of the CDR3 is TGCAGTGCTAGAGATAGGCCCAGCGGGAGGGCCTACGAGCAGTACTTC. V and J are TRBV20-1 and TRBJ2-7, with 10 positions matching TRBD2. V lost 0 bases to trimming and J lost 2 bases; unmatched junction nucleotides: 7. This CDR3 has 16 residues. Germline V gene lookup returns CDR1 DFQATT and CDR2 SNEGSKA (reference sequence).

The J gene is TRBJ2-7, the V gene TRBV7-2, with 7 nucleotides matching TRBD1. Germline V gene sequence: CDR1 SGHTA, CDR2 FQGNSA. CDR3 length equals 16 residues. Trimming removed 5 bases from V and 2 bases from J; junction bases left unmatched: 12. The CDR3 spells CASSPGAGGFPYEQYF. The CDR3 DNA reads TGTGCCAGCAGCCCCGGAGCAGGGGGTTTCCCCTACGAGCAGTACTTC.

Turning to this clonotype: A much larger clone lies one base from this, so it may be a read error. The gene calls are TRBV7-9 and TRBJ1-2; no reliable D call. This CDR3 spans 13 amino acids. Germline CDR1 and CDR2: SEHNR and FQNEAQ (reference sequence). The CDR3 reads CAGSTRGYYGYTF. The CDR3 DNA reads TGTGCCGGCAGCACACGAGGGTACTATGGCTACACCTTC.

The rearrangement links TRBV6-4 to TRBJ2-3, with D hard to call. The CDR3 spans 13 residues. The V end lost 2 bases, the J end lost 3 bases, and 6 bases lay between the germline ends. The germline V gene encodes CDR1 MRHNA and CDR2 SNTAGT. The CDR3 DNA is TGTGCCAGCAGTGACGGGATTACAGATACGCAGTATTTT. Residues: CASSDGITDTQYF.